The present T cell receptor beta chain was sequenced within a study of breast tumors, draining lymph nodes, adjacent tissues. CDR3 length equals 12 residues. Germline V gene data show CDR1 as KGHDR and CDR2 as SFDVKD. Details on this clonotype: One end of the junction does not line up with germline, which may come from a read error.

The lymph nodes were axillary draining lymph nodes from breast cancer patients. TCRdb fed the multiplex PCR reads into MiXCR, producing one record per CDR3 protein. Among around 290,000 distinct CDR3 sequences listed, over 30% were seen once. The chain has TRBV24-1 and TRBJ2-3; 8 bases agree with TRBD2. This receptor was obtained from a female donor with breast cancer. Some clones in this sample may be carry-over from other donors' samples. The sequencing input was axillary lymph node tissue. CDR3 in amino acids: CAAGGGTDTQYF. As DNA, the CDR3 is TGTGCCGCCGGGGGGGGCACAGATACGCAGTACTTT.